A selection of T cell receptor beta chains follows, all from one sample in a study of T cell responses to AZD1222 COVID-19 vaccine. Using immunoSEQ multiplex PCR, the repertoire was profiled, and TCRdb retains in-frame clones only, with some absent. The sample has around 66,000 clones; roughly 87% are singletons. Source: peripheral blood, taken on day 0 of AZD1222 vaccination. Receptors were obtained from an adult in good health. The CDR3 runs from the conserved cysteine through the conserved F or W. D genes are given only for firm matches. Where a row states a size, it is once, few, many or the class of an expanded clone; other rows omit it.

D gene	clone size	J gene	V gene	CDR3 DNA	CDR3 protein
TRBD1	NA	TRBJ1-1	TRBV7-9	TGTGCCAGCAGCAGACAGGGGGTGAACACTGAAGCTTTCTTT	CASSRQGVNTEAFF
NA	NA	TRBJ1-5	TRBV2	TGTGCCAGCCAACGGGATAGTCTAGCCAATCAGCCCCAGCATTTT	CASQRDSLANQPQHF
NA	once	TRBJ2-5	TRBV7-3	TGTGCCAGCAGCTTAACAGGGAACCAAGGAGAGACCCAGTACTTC	CASSLTGNQGETQYF
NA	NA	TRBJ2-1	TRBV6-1	TGTGCCAGCGGGGAGGTGTACAATGAGCAGTTCTTC	CASGEVYNEQFF
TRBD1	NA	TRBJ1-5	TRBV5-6	TGTGCCAGCAGCTTACCGGGACAGGGCGCGCTATATAGCAATCAGCCCCAGCATTTT	CASSLPGQGALYSNQPQHF
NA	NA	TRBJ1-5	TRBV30	TGTGCCTGGAGTAAGGCAGCAAATCAGCCCCAGCATTTT	CAWSKAANQPQHF
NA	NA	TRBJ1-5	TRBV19	TGTGCCAGTAGTATAAAGGGGATGAGCAATCAGCCCCAGCATTTT	CASSIKGMSNQPQHF
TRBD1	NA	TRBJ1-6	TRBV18	TGTGCCAGCTCACCCTACCGGACAGGGGGCTACAATTCACCCCTCCACTTT	CASSPYRTGGYNSPLHF
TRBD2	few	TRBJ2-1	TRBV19	TGTGCCAGTAGGACGACTAGCGGAGCTTACAATGAGCAGTTCTTC	CASRTTSGAYNEQFF
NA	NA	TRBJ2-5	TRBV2	TGTGCCAGCAGTGAAGGGACATTCCCAGAGACCCAGTACTTC	CASSEGTFPETQYF
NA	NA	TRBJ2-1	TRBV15	TGTGCCACCAGCGGACGAGTTTGGAGTTCCTACAATGAGCAGTTCTTC	CATSGRVWSSYNEQFF
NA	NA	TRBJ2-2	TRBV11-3	TGTGCCAGCAGCTCTCTCGATATAGTGGCCGGGGAGCTGTTTTTT	CASSSLDIVAGELFF
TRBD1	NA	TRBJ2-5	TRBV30	TGTGCCTGGAATTCGGGACAGGGAGAGGAGACCCAGTACTTC	CAWNSGQGEETQYF
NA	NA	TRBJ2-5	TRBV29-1	TGCAGCGTTAACGAAGAGACCCAGTACTTC	CSVNEETQYF
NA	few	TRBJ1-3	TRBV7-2	TGTGCCAGCAGCCGTCGCCACTTGACAGGACAGTACGGAAACACCATATATTTT	CASSRRHLTGQYGNTIYF
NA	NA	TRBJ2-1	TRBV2	TGTGCCAGCACCCAGAACAATGAGCAGTTCTTC	CASTQNNEQFF
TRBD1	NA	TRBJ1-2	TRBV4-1	TGCGCCAGCAGCCTGGGGCAGGGGGATCACTATGGCTACACCTTC	CASSLGQGDHYGYTF